A single sample gave rise to the 20 T cell receptor beta chains below, sequenced in a study of cytomegalovirus exposure and HLA in healthy donors. TCRdb's table, derived via immunoSEQ multiplex PCR, lists solely in-frame clones and lacks some. The sample holds some 170,000 clones; just under 85% are singletons and the top ten take over 2%. Specimen: PBMCs. These receptors were taken from a man younger than 40 in good health and CMV-seropositive.

The chain is built from TRBV4-1 and TRBJ1-1; TRBD1 matches at 7 bases. Germline CDR1 MGHRA, CDR2 YSYEKL. With V trimmed by 2 bases and J by 7 bases, 7 bases remained unmatched. The CDR3 is 14 residues long. The CDR3 protein is CASSQPGTAIEAFF. DNA of the CDR3: TGCGCCAGCAGCCAACCCGGGACAGCCATTGAAGCTTTCTTT.

This chain joins TRBV19 and TRBJ1-5; 7 bases agree with TRBD1. This CDR3 has 15 amino acids. Trimming at V came to 4 bases and at J to 6 bases, leaving 9 bases not matched to a gene. CDR1 and CDR2 (germline): LNHDA, SQIVND (reference sequence). The CDR3 reads CASSNRRGAGQPQHF. In DNA, the CDR3 is TGTGCCAGTAGTAACCGCAGGGGGGCTGGTCAGCCCCAGCATTTT.

The chain is built from TRBV18 and TRBJ1-1; 9 nucleotides align to TRBD1. The CDR3 loop spans 15 amino acids. In germline, CDR1 is KGHSH, CDR2 LQKENI. V dropped 7 bases and J dropped 7; count of bases not matched to a gene: 13. CDR3 in amino acids: CASFRSGQGFSEAFF. As DNA, the CDR3 is TGTGCCAGCTTCCGGTCGGGACAGGGTTTCAGTGAAGCTTTCTTT.

The V gene is TRBV6-5, the J gene TRBJ1-1, with D perhaps matching TRBD1 (5 bases). The CDR3 length is 13 residues. Between the trimmed V and J ends, which lost 8 bases and 2 bases, there was a span of 12 bases. Germline V lookup: CDR1 MNHEY, CDR2 SVGAGI. CDR3 DNA: TGTGCCAGCGTTGGGGCGGCTAACACTGAAGCTTTCTTT. This gives the protein CASVGAANTEAFF.

This clone has a single count. V and J are TRBV7-9 and TRBJ2-7; 7 bases line up with TRBD2. This CDR3 spans 18 amino acids. Germline V gene data show CDR1 as SEHNR and CDR2 as FQNEAQ (reference sequence). J was trimmed by 5 bases and V by 7 bases; bases with no gene match: 23. The CDR3 nucleotides read TGTGCCAGCACCCTAATATCGTGGGAGGGGTTTCGATTCAACGAGCAGTACTTC. It yields the protein CASTLISWEGFRFNEQYF.

This clone was detected a few times. The genes are TRBV7-2 and TRBJ1-5; D ambiguous. CDR1 is SGHTA and CDR2 is FQGNSA in the germline V gene. Trimming removed 5 bases at V and 0 bases at J, with 5 bases between. The CDR3 totals 13 residues. CDR3 residues: CASSPNSNQPQHF. DNA of the CDR3: TGTGCCAGCAGCCCTAATAGCAATCAGCCCCAGCATTTT. Full variable domain (rest looked up from reference TRBV7-2 and TRBJ1-5): GAGVSQSPSNKVTEKGKDVELRCDPISGHTALYWYRQSLGQGLEFLIYFQGNSAPDKSGLPSDRFSAERTGGSVSTLTIQRTQQEDSAVYLCASSPNSNQPQHFGDGTRLSIL.

This chain connects TRBV23-1 to TRBJ1-1; no clear D. TRBV23-1 is labeled an ORF, and its function is uncertain. CDR3 length: 15 amino acids. Between the trimmed V and J ends, which lost 1 base and 10 bases, there was a span of 19 bases. CDR3 sequence reads: CASSQFGQARIGAFF. The CDR3 nucleotides are TGCGCCAGCAGTCAATTTGGTCAGGCCCGAATTGGAGCTTTCTTT.

J is TRBJ2-7 and V is TRBV5-6; 7 positions match TRBD1. This CDR3 spans 14 amino acids. With 4 bases clipped from V and 3 bases from J, the junction kept 7 bases outside the gene matches. Germline V gene data show CDR1 as SGHDT and CDR2 as YYEEEE. CDR3 nucleotides: TGTGCCAGCAGCGGGGCAGGGGGATACTACGAGCAGTACTTC. As protein: CASSGAGGYYEQYF.

The CDR3 sequence is CASRRGNYSPLHF. In DNA form, the CDR3 reads TGTGCCAGCAGGAGGGGGAACTATTCACCCCTCCACTTT. The chain recombines TRBV27 with TRBJ1-6, with D possibly being TRBD1 (6 bases). The CDR3 loop spans 13 amino acids. The germline V gene encodes CDR1 MNHEY and CDR2 SMNVEV (reference sequence). The V gene lost 6 bases and the J gene lost 8 bases, with 11 bases spanning the gap.

V is TRBV7-2 and J is TRBJ2-5; 7 bases line up with TRBD2. Trimming cost V 1 base and J 5 bases; bases outside gene matches: 4. The V gene's germline CDR1 is SGHTA and CDR2 FQGNSA. The CDR3 is 14 amino acids. CDR3 in amino acids: CASSLGLASETQYF. CDR3 in DNA: TGTGCCAGCAGCTTAGGACTAGCTAGCGAGACCCAGTACTTC.

The V and J genes are TRBV5-1 and TRBJ1-1; D perhaps matches TRBD1 (5 bases). CDR1 is SGHRS, CDR2 YFSETQ, per germline. The CDR3 runs 16 residues. Trimming took off 0 bases at V and 0 bases at J, with 12 bases between the two ends. This CDR3 reads CASSLVGRAVNTEAFF. As DNA, the CDR3 is TGCGCCAGCAGCTTGGTGGGCAGGGCTGTGAACACTGAAGCTTTCTTT.

The chain joins TRBV19 to TRBJ1-5, with 10 bases matching TRBD1. The CDR3 has 16 amino acids. CDR1 is LNHDA and CDR2 is SQIVND in the germline V gene (reference sequence). V gave up 4 bases and J gave up 3 bases; unmatched junction bases: 6. CDR3 amino acids: CASSTPDRGDNQPQHF. The DNA for the CDR3 is TGTGCCAGTAGTACCCCGGACAGGGGGGACAATCAGCCCCAGCATTTT.

The chain carries TRBV5-4 and TRBJ2-5, with 10 bases matching TRBD2. Germline V gives CDR1 SGHNT, CDR2 YYREEE (reference sequence). CDR3 length: 17 residues. V gave up 2 bases and J gave up 5 bases; unmatched junction bases: 12. Written as DNA, the CDR3 is TGTGCCAGCAGCTTTGGGGCTAGCGGGGGAGGAGGCGAGACCCAGTACTTC. Translating gives CASSFGASGGGGETQYF.

This clone appeared a few times. The chain joins TRBV4-3 to TRBJ2-3; D is possibly TRBD2 (5 bases). CDR3 size: 16 residues. From germline, CDR1 is LGHNA and CDR2 YSLEER. Trimming removed 0 bases at V and 6 bases at J, with 16 bases between. Here the CDR3 reads CASSQDRYGTGDTQYF. DNA for the CDR3: TGCGCCAGCAGCCAAGATAGGTACGGCACGGGGGATACGCAGTATTTT.

This chain joins TRBV18 and TRBJ1-4; 7 bases are shared with TRBD1. The CDR3 totals 16 residues. Germline CDR1 reads KGHSH; CDR2 reads LQKENI. V trimming: 6 bases; J trimming: 3 bases; junction bases outside the gene matches: 10. The CDR3 sequence: CASSPPDRVPNEKLFF. The CDR3 bases are TGTGCCAGCTCCCCGCCCGACAGGGTCCCTAATGAAAAACTGTTTTTT.

The chain combines TRBV12-5 with TRBJ2-1, with 9 bases identical to TRBD1. The junction had 5 bases not matched to a gene; V was cut back by 10 bases and J by 1 base. CDR3 length: 14 amino acids. Germline CDR1 LGHNT, CDR2 FRNRAP. CDR3 in amino acids: CATSGTGSYNEQFF. CDR3 sequence (DNA): TGTGCTACCTCAGGGACAGGGTCCTACAATGAGCAGTTCTTC.

The chain links TRBV7-3 to TRBJ2-3; 8 nucleotides align to TRBD2. The ends lost 5 bases at V and 3 bases at J; junction bases unmatched: 10. Germline lookup yields CDR1 SGHTA and CDR2 FQGTGA. This CDR3 is 16 amino acids long. In DNA form, the CDR3 reads TGTGCCAGCAGCGCCCGGGGGGGGATGAGGACAGATACGCAGTATTTT. Encoded protein: CASSARGGMRTDTQYF. Drawing the rest from reference TRBV7-3 and TRBJ2-3, the complete variable domain is GAGVSQTPSNKVTEKGKYVELRCDPISGHTALYWYRQSLGQGPEFLIYFQGTGAADDSGLPNDRFFAVRPEGSVSTLKIQRTERGDSAVYLCASSARGGMRTDTQYFGPGTRLTVL.

This chain joins TRBV6-5 and TRBJ2-7; 8 nucleotides align to TRBD1. J gave up 2 bases and V 3 bases, and 3 bases lay outside the gene matches. Germline CDR1 is MNHEY and CDR2 is SVGAGI. This CDR3 spans 14 amino acids. DNA for the CDR3: TGTGCCAGCAGTTATGACAGGGGTCCCTACGAGCAGTACTTC. Translation gives CASSYDRGPYEQYF.

The chain couples TRBV9 to TRBJ2-5, with TRBD1 matching 7 bases. The trim removed 4 bases at V and 7 bases at J, leaving 10 bases unmatched. The CDR3 spans 14 residues. Germline values: CDR1 SGDLS, CDR2 YYNGEE. Here the CDR3 DNA reads TGTGCCAGCAGCATATGGGACAGCCCCGGGACCCAGTACTTC. Protein sequence: CASSIWDSPGTQYF.

The chain is built from TRBV29-1 and TRBJ1-2; D not certain. This CDR3 is 14 amino acids long. Germline values: CDR1 SQVTM, CDR2 ANQGSEA. V was shortened by 2 bases and J by 0 bases, with 10 bases between the two germline ends. As DNA, the CDR3 is TGCAGCGTTGAACGTCCAGTCTCTAACTATGGCTACACCTTC. As protein: CSVERPVSNYGYTF.